This T cell receptor (beta chain) was profiled in a study of T cell responses to AZD1222 COVID-19 vaccine. Some clones are missing from TCRdb's copy, which holds only in-frame ones; the method was immunoSEQ multiplex PCR. The repertoire holds about 120,000 clones, roughly 91% seen once, with 4% to 4.5% in the top ten. General study results and limits: Scientists sampled the repertoires only once the peak T cell response had passed. The number of AZD1222 recipients seropositive at baseline was only five or six.

The count of this clone is one. Its antigen is unidentified. A junction end diverges from the germline sequence, so it may reflect a read error. The CDR3 totals 12 residues. Per the germline V gene, CDR1 is LNHDA and CDR2 is SQIVND (reference sequence). Material: peripheral blood, obtained on day 0 of AZD1222 vaccination. This chain connects TRBV19 to TRBJ2-7; 8 positions match TRBD2. This TCR was sampled from an adult in good health. The CDR3 DNA sequence: TGTGCCAGTAGTATTACTGGCGGGGGGAAGCACTTC. This encodes CASSITGGGKHF. The full variable domain, its missing parts supplied by reference TRBV19 and TRBJ2-7, is DGGITQSPKYLFRKEGQNVTLSCEQNLNHDAMYWYRQDPGQGLRLIYYSQIVNDFQKGDIAEGYSVSREKKESFPLTVTSAQKNPTAFYLCASSITGGGKHFGPGTRLTVT.